A selection of T cell receptor beta chains follows, all from one sample in a study of T cell repertoires in aging, cancer and after chemotherapy. One entry per CDR3 protein results from TCRdb running MiXCR on the multiplex PCR reads. Of some 9,600 distinct CDR3 sequences listed, around 38% are singletons. Material for sequencing was blood. The receptor set was obtained from a human donor in good health. Both conserved end residues are part of each CDR3. The D gene is left open where the match is weak. Size is stated for part of the rows, as once, few or many counts, or as a class when the clone is expanded.

v_call,d_call,j_call,clone_size,cdr3_aa,cdr3_nt
TRBV20-1,NA,TRBJ1-3,NA,CSASSPSSGNTIYF,TGCAGTGCTAGTAGTCCGAGCTCTGGAAACACCATATATTTT
TRBV4-1,NA,TRBJ2-7,NA,CASSQEGAYYEQYF,TGCGCCAGCAGCCAGGAGGGGGCTTACTACGAGCAGTACTTC
TRBV4-1,TRBD1,TRBJ2-7,NA,CASSQDRSGTGGSNEQYF,TGCGCCAGCAGCCAAGATCGTTCCGGGACAGGGGGCTCCAACGAGCAGTACTTC
TRBV6-6,NA,TRBJ2-4,few,CASSSGFPKNIQYF,TGTGCCAGCAGTTCCGGCTTCCCCAAAAACATTCAGTACTTC
TRBV30,TRBD1,TRBJ1-6,NA,CAWSKTGESSPLHF,TGTGCCTGGAGCAAGACAGGGGAGAGTTCACCCCTCCACTTT
TRBV19,NA,TRBJ1-2,NA,CASSISTYGYTF,TGTGCCAGTAGTATTTCTACATATGGCTACACCTTC
TRBV21-1,NA,TRBJ1-2,few,CASSTLAGYTF,TGTGCCAGCAGCACCCTGGCAGGCTACACCTTC
TRBV5-1,TRBD2,TRBJ2-2,NA,CASRRGATNTGELFF,TGCGCCAGCAGGCGGGGGGCTACGAACACCGGGGAGCTGTTTTTT
TRBV4-2,NA,TRBJ1-2,few,CASSQVDGQRNYGYTF,TGTGCCAGCAGCCAAGTGGACGGACAGCGAAACTATGGCTACACCTTC
TRBV12-3/TRBV12-4,TRBD2,TRBJ2-3,NA,CASSSLPAPPGLAPYF,TGTGCCAGCAGTTCGTTACCCGCCCCCCCGGGACTAGCCCCGTATTTT
TRBV6-5,TRBD1,TRBJ1-2,few,CASSQNRDRGAYGYTF,TGTGCCAGCAGCCAAAATAGGGACAGGGGCGCTTATGGCTACACCTTC
TRBV11-1,NA,TRBJ2-2,NA,CASSPMNTGELFF,TGTGCCAGCAGTCCTATGAACACCGGGGAGCTGTTTTTT
TRBV12-3/TRBV12-4,NA,TRBJ2-2,few,CASSPQGVAVNTGELFF,TGTGCCAGCAGCCCCCAGGGGGTAGCGGTGAACACCGGGGAGCTGTTTTTT
TRBV5-5,NA,TRBJ1-4,few,CASSLVGGEKLFF,TGTGCCAGCAGCTTGGTTGGGGGGGAAAAACTGTTTTTT
TRBV6-5,TRBD1,TRBJ1-1,NA,CASSSRQGARNTEAFF,TGTGCCAGCAGCTCTCGACAGGGGGCGAGGAACACTGAAGCTTTCTTT
TRBV6-5,NA,TRBJ2-7,NA,CASSYLREQGYEQYF,TGTGCCAGCAGTTACTTAAGGGAACAGGGCTACGAGCAGTACTTC
TRBV6-5,NA,TRBJ1-6,NA,CASSTCVVSPLHF,TGTGCCAGCAGTACGTGTGTTGTTTCACCCCTCCACTTT
TRBV7-9,NA,TRBJ1-1,NA,CASSFPSGLNTEAFF,TGTGCCAGCAGCTTCCCCTCTGGACTAAACACTGAAGCTTTCTTT
TRBV6-4,NA,TRBJ2-3,NA,CASSEPRDSGTDTQYF,TGTGCCAGCAGTGAGCCCAGGGATTCGGGCACAGATACGCAGTATTTT
TRBV7-6,TRBD1,TRBJ2-1,few,CASSPRGTAPYNEQFF,TGTGCCAGCAGTCCAAGGGGGACAGCCCCTTACAATGAGCAGTTCTTC
TRBV30,NA,TRBJ1-5,NA,CAWGHSSNQPQHF,TGTGCCTGGGGGCACTCTAGCAATCAGCCCCAGCATTTT
TRBV7-3,NA,TRBJ2-3,NA,CASSGALDSTQYF,TGTGCCAGCAGCGGTGCACTAGATTCTACGCAGTATTTT
TRBV7-9,NA,TRBJ1-2,few,CASSEINYGYTF,TGTGCCAGCAGCGAAATTAACTATGGCTACACCTTC
TRBV29-1,TRBD1,TRBJ1-5,NA,CSVWDRGNQPQHF,TGCAGCGTTTGGGACAGGGGCAATCAGCCCCAGCATTTT
TRBV7-9,NA,TRBJ2-2,NA,CASSSGTQNTGELFF,TGTGCCAGCAGCTCCGGGACACAGAACACCGGGGAGCTGTTTTTT
TRBV27,NA,TRBJ1-5,NA,CASSQGAGLGGNQPQHF,TGTGCCAGCAGTCAAGGGGCAGGCCTGGGGGGCAATCAGCCCCAGCATTTT
TRBV30,NA,TRBJ1-1,NA,CAWSRFTEAFF,TGTGCCTGGAGTCGGTTCACTGAAGCTTTCTTT
TRBV5-4,NA,TRBJ1-4,NA,CASRIDTGSEKLFF,TGTGCCAGCAGGATTGACACGGGATCAGAAAAACTGTTTTTT
TRBV2,TRBD1,TRBJ2-6,NA,CASRDRGTGANVLTF,TGTGCCAGCAGGGACAGGGGGACTGGGGCCAACGTCCTGACTTTC
TRBV6-5,TRBD1,TRBJ2-3,once,CASSEALQGADTQYF,TGTGCCAGCAGTGAAGCGCTGCAGGGGGCAGATACGCAGTATTTT
TRBV4-1,NA,TRBJ2-1,few,CASSQDWGDSYNEQFF,TGCGCCAGCAGCCAAGATTGGGGGGACTCCTACAATGAGCAGTTCTTC
TRBV6-1,NA,TRBJ1-1,NA,CASQVAGVNTEAFF,TGTGCCAGCCAAGTAGCAGGGGTGAACACTGAAGCTTTCTTT
TRBV7-2,NA,TRBJ1-1,few,CASSLTDNTEAFF,TGTGCCAGCAGTTTGACAGACAACACTGAAGCTTTCTTT
TRBV6-5,NA,TRBJ1-2,medium-sized,CASRETANYGYTF,TGTGCCAGCAGGGAGACAGCAAACTATGGCTACACCTTC
TRBV10-1,NA,TRBJ1-1,NA,CASSESSSEPRNTEAFF,TGCGCCAGCAGTGAGTCGTCGTCCGAACCGCGGAACACTGAAGCTTTCTTT
TRBV20-1,NA,TRBJ2-3,few,CSVGGGPDTQYF,TGCAGTGTGGGGGGGGGCCCAGATACGCAGTATTTT
TRBV12-3/TRBV12-4,TRBD1,TRBJ2-6,medium-sized,CASRRTGSQANVLTF,TGTGCCAGCAGGAGGACAGGGAGCCAGGCCAACGTCCTGACTTTC
TRBV12-3/TRBV12-4,NA,TRBJ2-1,NA,CASRHDYNEQFF,TGTGCCAGCAGACACGACTACAATGAGCAGTTCTTC
TRBV6-6,TRBD2,TRBJ2-3,NA,CASSSKLAGGQLTDTQYF,TGTGCCAGCAGCTCCAAACTAGCGGGGGGGCAACTCACAGATACGCAGTATTTT
TRBV28,NA,TRBJ1-4,NA,CASSSGTRANEKLFF,TGTGCCAGCAGTTCGGGGACACGGGCTAATGAAAAACTGTTTTTT
TRBV5-1,TRBD1,TRBJ2-7,once,CASSLGGTGSSYEQYF,TGCGCCAGCAGCTTGGGCGGGACAGGGAGCTCCTACGAGCAGTACTTC
TRBV5-1,TRBD1,TRBJ1-6,NA,CASSLGGTGRSPLHF,TGCGCCAGCAGCTTGGGAGGGACAGGGAGATCACCCCTCCACTTT